This T cell receptor beta chain was recovered during a study of Tregs in tolerant kidney transplant recipients. Germline lookup yields CDR1 SGDLS and CDR2 YYNGEE. V shed 4 bases, J shed 2 bases, and the junction held 16 bases outside the gene matches. This CDR3 has 20 amino acids. Thawed PBMCs were FACS-sorted into unstimulated CD4+CD25+CD127- regulatory T cells, CD4+CD25- non-regulatory cells, CD4 and CD8 cells. The table came from immunoSEQ multiplex PCR; TCRdb's copy has only in-frame clones and leaves some out. The table shows fewer than 100,000 clones, with approximately 89% occurring only once.

The starting material was Tregs from blood, obtained before the transplant. This receptor was taken from a human donor who received a combined kidney and bone marrow transplant. The V call is TRBV9, the J call TRBJ2-6, with 9 bases lining up with TRBD2. DNA of the CDR3: TGTGCCAGCAGCCTAAGGGGGCTAGCGGGGACACTTCCTGGGGCCAACGTCCTGACTTTC. Residues: CASSLRGLAGTLPGANVLTF.